The T cell receptor (beta chain) under discussion was sequenced for a study of monozygotic twins with inflammatory bowel disease. Study results and limitations: Those with IBD had lower TCRbeta diversity (inverse Simpson) than their healthy co-twins did. Among IBD patients, fewer clonotypes were shared with others than among healthy twins, especially with disease activity. The authors could not tell different T cell subtypes apart.

The length of the CDR3 is 15 residues. Looked up from germline, CDR1 is SGHDN and CDR2 is FVKESK. Of note for this clonotype: Its specificity is not known.

Starting material for each TCR library was about 3,200 ng of total RNA. TCRdb re-called the 5' RACE reads; one entry per CDR3 protein, DNA not given. The sample is made up of around 450,000 distinct CDR3 sequences, and the top ten hold about 2.3% of it. The origin of this receptor is a human donor with ulcerative colitis or Crohn's disease, or a healthy co-twin of an affected twin (not recorded which). Sequenced sample: blood. The V and J genes are TRBV14 and TRBJ2-3; lacking DNA, the TRBD1 call made by TCRdb goes unchecked. CDR3 loop: CASSLDRTKGDTQYF.